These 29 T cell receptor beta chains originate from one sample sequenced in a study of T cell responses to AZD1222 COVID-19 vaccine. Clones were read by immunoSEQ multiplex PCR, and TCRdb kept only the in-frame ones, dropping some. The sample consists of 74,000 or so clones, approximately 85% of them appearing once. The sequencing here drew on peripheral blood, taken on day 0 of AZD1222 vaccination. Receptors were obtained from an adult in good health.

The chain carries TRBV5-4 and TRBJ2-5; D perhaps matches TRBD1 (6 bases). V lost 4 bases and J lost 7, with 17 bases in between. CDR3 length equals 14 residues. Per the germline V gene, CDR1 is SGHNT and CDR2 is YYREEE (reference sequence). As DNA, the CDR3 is TGTGCCAGCAGCGCAGAGTCAGGGGCCAGGACCCAGTACTTC. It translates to CASSAESGARTQYF.

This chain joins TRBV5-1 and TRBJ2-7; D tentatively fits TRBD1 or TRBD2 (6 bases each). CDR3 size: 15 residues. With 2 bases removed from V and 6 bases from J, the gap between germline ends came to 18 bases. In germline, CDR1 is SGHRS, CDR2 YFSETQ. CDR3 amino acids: CASSLEYGGRIEQYF. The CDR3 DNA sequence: TGCGCCAGCAGCTTAGAGTATGGGGGGCGCATCGAGCAGTACTTC.

Here the CDR3 DNA reads TGTGCCATCAGTGTTGGGACAGGGGGCACCTACGAGCAGTACTTC. It encodes CAISVGTGGTYEQYF. This rearrangement joins TRBV10-3 to TRBJ2-7; the match to TRBD1 covers 12 bases. In germline, CDR1 is ENHRY, CDR2 SYGVKD. This CDR3 contains 15 residues. J lost 2 bases, V lost 4 bases, and 3 bases had no gene match.

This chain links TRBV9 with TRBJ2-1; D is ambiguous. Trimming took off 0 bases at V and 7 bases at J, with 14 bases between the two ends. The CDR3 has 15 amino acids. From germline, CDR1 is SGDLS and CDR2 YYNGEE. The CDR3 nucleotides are TGTGCCAGCAGCGTAGCTTTAGGGCCGGGTAATGAGCAGTTCTTC. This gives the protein CASSVALGPGNEQFF.

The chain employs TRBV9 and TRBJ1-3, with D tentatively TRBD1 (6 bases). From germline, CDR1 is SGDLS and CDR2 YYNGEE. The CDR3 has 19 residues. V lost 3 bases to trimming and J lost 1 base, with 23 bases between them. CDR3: CASSARWGDTRESGNTIYF. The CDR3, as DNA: TGTGCCAGCAGCGCCCGTTGGGGGGACACGAGGGAGTCTGGAAACACCATATATTTT.

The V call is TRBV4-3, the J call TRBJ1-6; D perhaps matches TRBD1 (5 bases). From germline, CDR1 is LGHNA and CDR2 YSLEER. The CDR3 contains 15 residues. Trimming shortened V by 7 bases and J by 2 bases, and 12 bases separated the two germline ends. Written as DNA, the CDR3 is TGCGCCAGCAACTACCGGGGGGCCTATAATTCACCCCTCCACTTT. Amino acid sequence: CASNYRGAYNSPLHF.

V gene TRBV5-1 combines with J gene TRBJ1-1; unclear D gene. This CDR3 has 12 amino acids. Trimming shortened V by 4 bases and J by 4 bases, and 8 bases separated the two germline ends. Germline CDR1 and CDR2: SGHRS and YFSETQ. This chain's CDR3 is CASSPGSTEAFF. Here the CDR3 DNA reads TGCGCCAGCAGCCCCGGGAGCACTGAAGCTTTCTTT.

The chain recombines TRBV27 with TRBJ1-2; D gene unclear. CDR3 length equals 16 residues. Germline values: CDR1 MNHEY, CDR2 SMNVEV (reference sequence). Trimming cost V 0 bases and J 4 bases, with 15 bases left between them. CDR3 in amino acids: CASSLSFGEGRYGYTF. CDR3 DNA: TGTGCCAGCAGTTTATCCTTTGGGGAGGGTCGCTATGGCTACACCTTC.

This CDR3 reads CASSLFPGASYEQYF. The CDR3 region has the DNA TGTGCCAGCAGTTTATTCCCAGGGGCCTCCTACGAGCAGTACTTC. V and J are TRBV27 and TRBJ2-7; TRBD1 might be the D (6 bases). V lost 1 base, J lost 0 bases, and 10 bases lay in between. The germline V gene encodes CDR1 MNHEY and CDR2 SMNVEV (reference sequence). This CDR3 comprises 15 residues.

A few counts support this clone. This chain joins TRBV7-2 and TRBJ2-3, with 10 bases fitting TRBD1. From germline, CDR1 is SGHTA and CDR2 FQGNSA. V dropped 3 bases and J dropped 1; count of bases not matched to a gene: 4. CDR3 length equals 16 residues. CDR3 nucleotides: TGTGCCAGCAGCTTCCGGACAGGGGGTGGCACAGATACGCAGTATTTT. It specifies CASSFRTGGGTDTQYF.

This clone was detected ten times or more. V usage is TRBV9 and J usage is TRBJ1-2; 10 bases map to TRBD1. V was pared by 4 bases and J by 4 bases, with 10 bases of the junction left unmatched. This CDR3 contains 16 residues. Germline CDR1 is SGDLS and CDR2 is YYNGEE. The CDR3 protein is CASSLNRDRGSYGYTF. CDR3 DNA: TGTGCCAGCAGCCTCAACCGGGACAGGGGTTCCTATGGCTACACCTTC.

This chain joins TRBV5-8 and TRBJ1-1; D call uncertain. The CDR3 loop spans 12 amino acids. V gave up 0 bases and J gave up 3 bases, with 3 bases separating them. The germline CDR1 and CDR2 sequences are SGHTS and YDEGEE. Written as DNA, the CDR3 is TGTGCCAGCAGCTTGGAGGACACTGAAGCTTTCTTT. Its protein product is CASSLEDTEAFF.

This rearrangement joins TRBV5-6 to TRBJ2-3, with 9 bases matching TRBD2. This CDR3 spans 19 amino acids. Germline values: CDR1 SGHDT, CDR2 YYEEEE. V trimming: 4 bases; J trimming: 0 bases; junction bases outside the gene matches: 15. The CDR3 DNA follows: TGTGCCAGCAGCCGGCGGTCTCTAGCGGGGTTCAGGAGCACAGATACGCAGTATTTT. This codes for CASSRRSLAGFRSTDTQYF.

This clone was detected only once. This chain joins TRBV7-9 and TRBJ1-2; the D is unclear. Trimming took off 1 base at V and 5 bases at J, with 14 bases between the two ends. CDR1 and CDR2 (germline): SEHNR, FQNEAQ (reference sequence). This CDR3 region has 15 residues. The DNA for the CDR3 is TGTGCCAGCAGCTTAGTTGAGTCCCTAACATATGGCTACACCTTC. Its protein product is CASSLVESLTYGYTF.

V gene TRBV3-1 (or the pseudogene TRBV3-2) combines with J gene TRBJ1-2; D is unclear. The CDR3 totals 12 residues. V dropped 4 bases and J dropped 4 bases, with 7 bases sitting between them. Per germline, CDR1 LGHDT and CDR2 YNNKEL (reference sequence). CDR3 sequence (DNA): TGTGCCAGCAGCCGGGATTTCTATGGCTACACCTTC. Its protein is CASSRDFYGYTF.

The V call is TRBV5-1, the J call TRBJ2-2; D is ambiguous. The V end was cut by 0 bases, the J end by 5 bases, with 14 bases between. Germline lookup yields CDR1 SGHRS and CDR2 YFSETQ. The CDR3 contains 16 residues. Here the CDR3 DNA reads TGCGCCAGCAGCTTGGGGCCGCAAGTCGGGACCGGGGAGCTGTTTTTT. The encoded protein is CASSLGPQVGTGELFF.

CDR3 bases: TGTGCCAGCAGCCCGACAGGGAACACTGAAGCTTTCTTT. This translates into CASSPTGNTEAFF. The chain carries TRBV7-9 and TRBJ1-1; possible D gene TRBD1, 6 bases. CDR1 is SEHNR, CDR2 FQNEAQ, per germline (reference sequence). V was trimmed by 5 bases and J by 1 base, leaving 8 bases between them. CDR3 length equals 13 residues.

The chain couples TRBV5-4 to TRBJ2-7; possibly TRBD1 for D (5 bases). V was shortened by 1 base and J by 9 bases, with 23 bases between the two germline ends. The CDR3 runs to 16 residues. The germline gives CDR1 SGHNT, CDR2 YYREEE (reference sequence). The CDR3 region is CASSLYRDPGFVVQYF. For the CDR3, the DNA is TGTGCCAGCAGCTTGTACAGAGATCCAGGGTTTGTTGTGCAGTACTTC. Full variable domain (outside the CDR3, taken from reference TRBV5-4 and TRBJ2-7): ETGVTQSPTHLIKTRGQQVTLRCSSQSGHNTVSWYQQALGQGPQFIFQYYREEENGRGNFPPRFSGLQFPNYSSELNVNALELDDSALYLCASSLYRDPGFVVQYFGPGTRLTVT.

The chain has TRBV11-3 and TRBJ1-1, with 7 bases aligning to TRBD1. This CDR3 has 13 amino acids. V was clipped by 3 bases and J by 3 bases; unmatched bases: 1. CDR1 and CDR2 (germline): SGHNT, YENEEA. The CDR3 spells CASSFDRDTEAFF. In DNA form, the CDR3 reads TGTGCCAGCAGCTTCGACAGGGACACTGAAGCTTTCTTT.

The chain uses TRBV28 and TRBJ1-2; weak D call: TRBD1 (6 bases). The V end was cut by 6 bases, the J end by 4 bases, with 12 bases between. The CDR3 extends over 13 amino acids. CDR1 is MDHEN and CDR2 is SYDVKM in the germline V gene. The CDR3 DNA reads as TGTGCCAGCAGATCCGGACAGAGCTATGGCTACACCTTC. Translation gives CASRSGQSYGYTF.

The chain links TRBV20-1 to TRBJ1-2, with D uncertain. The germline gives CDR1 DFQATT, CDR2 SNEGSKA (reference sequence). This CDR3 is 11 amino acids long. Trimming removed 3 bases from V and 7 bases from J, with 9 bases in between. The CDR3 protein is CSARGRGGYTF. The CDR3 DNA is TGCAGTGCTAGGGGCCGGGGTGGCTACACCTTC.

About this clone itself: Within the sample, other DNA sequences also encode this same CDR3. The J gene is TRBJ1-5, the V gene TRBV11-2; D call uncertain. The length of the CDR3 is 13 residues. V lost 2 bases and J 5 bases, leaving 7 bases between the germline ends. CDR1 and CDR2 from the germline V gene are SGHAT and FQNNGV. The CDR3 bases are TGTGCCAGCAGCTTAATTAGGGATCAGCCCCAGCATTTT. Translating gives CASSLIRDQPQHF.

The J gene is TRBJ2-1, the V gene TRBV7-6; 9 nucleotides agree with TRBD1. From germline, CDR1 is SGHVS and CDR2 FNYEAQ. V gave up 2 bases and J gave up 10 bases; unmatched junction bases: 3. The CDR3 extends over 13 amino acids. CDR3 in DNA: TGTGCCAGCAGCTTACAGGACAGGGGAGAGCAGTTCTTC. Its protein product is CASSLQDRGEQFF. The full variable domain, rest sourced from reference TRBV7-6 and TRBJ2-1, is GAGVSQSPRYKVTKRGQDVALRCDPISGHVSLYWYRQALGQGPEFLTYFNYEAQQDKSGLPNDRFSAERPEGSISTLTIQRTEQRDSAMYRCASSLQDRGEQFFGPGTRLTVL.

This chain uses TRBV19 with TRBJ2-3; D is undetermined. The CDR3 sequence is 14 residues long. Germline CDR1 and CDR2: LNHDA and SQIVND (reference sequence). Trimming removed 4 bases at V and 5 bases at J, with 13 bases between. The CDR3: CASSTGGGVDTQYF. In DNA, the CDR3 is TGTGCCAGTAGTACCGGCGGTGGGGTAGATACGCAGTATTTT.

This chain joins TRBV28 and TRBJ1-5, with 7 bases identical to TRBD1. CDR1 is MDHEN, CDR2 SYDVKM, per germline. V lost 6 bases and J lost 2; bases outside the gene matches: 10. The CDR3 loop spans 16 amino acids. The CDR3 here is CASSPQGTRGNQPQHF. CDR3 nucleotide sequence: TGTGCCAGCAGCCCACAGGGGACAAGGGGCAATCAGCCCCAGCATTTT.

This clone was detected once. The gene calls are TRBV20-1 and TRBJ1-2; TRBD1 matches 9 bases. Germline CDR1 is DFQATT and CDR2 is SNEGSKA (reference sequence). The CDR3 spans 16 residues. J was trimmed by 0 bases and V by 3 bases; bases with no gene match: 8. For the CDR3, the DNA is TGCAGTGCTAGTGGACAGGGGCAGTACCCTAACTATGGCTACACCTTC. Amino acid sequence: CSASGQGQYPNYGYTF.

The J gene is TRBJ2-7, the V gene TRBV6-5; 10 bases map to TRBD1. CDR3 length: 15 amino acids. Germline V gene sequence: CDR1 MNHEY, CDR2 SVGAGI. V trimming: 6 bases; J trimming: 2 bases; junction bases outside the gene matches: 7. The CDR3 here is CASSYAGTGAYEQYF. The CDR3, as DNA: TGTGCCAGCAGCTATGCCGGGACAGGGGCCTACGAGCAGTACTTC.

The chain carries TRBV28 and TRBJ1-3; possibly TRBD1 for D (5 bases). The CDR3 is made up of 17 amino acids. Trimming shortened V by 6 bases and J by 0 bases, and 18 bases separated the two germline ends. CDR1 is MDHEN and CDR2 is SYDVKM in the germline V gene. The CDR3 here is CASRPDYRTRSGNTIYF. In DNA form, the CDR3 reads TGTGCCAGCAGACCCGATTACAGGACCCGCTCTGGAAACACCATATATTTT.

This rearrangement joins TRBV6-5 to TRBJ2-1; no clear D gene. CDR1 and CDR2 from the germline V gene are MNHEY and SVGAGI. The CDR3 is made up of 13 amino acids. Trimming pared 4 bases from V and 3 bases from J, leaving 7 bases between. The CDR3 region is CASSWNSYNEQFF. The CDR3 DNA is TGTGCCAGCAGTTGGAACAGCTACAATGAGCAGTTCTTC.